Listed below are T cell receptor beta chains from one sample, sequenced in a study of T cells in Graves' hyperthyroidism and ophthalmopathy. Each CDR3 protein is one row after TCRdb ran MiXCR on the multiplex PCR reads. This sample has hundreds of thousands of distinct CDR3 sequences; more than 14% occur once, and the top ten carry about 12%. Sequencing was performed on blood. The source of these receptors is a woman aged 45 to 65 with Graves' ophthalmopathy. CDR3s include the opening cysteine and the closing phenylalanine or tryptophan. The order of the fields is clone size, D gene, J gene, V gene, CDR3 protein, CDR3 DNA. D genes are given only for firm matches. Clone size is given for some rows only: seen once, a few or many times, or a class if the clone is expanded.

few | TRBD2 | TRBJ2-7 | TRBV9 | CASSAGSGSSYEQYF | TGTGCCAGCAGCGCCGGAAGCGGGAGCTCCTACGAGCAGTACTTC
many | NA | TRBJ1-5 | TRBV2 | CASGQGFGNQPQHF | TGTGCCAGCGGGCAGGGTTTCGGCAATCAGCCCCAGCATTTT
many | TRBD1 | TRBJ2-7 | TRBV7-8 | CASSARSGGELRSEQYF | TGTGCCAGCAGCGCCCGATCAGGGGGCGAACTACGTAGCGAGCAGTACTTC
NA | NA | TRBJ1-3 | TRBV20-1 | CSANHGNSGNTIYF | TGCAGTGCGAACCATGGAAACTCTGGAAACACCATATATTTT
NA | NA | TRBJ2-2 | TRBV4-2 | CASSHQKAGELFF | TGTGCCAGCAGCCATCAAAAGGCCGGGGAGCTGTTTTTT
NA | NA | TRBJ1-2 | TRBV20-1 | CSARTDYYGYTF | TGCAGTGCTCGGACAGATTACTATGGCTACACCTTC
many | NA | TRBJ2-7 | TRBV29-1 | CSVSPLGTVTYEQYF | TGCAGCGTATCTCCTCTCGGTACCGTGACCTACGAGCAGTACTTC
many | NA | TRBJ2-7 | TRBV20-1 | CSAKGLDFLYEQYF | TGCAGTGCCAAGGGGTTGGACTTCCTATACGAGCAGTACTTC
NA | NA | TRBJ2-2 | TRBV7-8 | CASSSRAGLTGELFF | TGTGCCAGCAGCTCCCGGGCAGGGCTCACCGGGGAGCTGTTTTTT
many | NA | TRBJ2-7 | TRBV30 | CAWSFAYEQYF | TGTGCCTGGAGTTTCGCCTACGAGCAGTACTTC
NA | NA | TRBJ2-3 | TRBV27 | CASSPTTVITDTQYF | TGTGCCAGCAGTCCCACCACGGTAATCACAGATACGCAGTATTTT
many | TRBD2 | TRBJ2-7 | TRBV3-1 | CASSQGGAGVLEQYF | TGTGCCAGCAGCCAAGGTGGGGCGGGAGTTCTTGAGCAGTACTTC
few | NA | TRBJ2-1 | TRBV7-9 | CASSLTTRVLDSKYNEQFF | TGTGCCAGCAGCTTAACGACGAGGGTTTTGGACAGCAAGTACAATGAGCAGTTCTTC
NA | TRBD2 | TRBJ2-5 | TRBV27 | CASSLIRTAGVIKTQYF | TGTGCCAGCAGTTTAATCCGGACGGCGGGGGTAATAAAGACCCAGTACTTC
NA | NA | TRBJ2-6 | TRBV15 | CATSRAWGTGANVLTF | TGTGCCACCAGCAGAGCTTGGGGTACTGGGGCCAACGTCCTGACTTTC
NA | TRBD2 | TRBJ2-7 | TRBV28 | CASSSPGLADSYEQYF | TGTGCCAGCAGTTCTCCGGGACTAGCGGATTCCTACGAGCAGTACTTC
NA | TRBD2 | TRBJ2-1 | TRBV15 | CATSKIAGEGNEQFF | TGTGCCACCAGCAAAATAGCGGGAGAGGGCAATGAGCAGTTCTTC
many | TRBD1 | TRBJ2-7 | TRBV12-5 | CASGLVSGTGAREQYF | TGTGCTAGTGGTTTGGTCTCCGGGACAGGGGCCCGCGAGCAGTACTTC
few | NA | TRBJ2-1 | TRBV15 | CATSSLLLDEQFF | TGTGCCACCAGCAGCCTGTTATTGGATGAGCAGTTCTTC
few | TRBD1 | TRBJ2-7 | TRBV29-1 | CSVEVGQATYEQYF | TGCAGCGTTGAAGTGGGACAGGCGACTTACGAGCAGTACTTC
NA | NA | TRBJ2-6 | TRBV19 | CASSTQNSGANVLTF | TGTGCCAGTAGTACCCAAAACTCTGGGGCCAACGTCCTGACTTTC
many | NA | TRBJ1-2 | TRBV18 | CASSIRRDSYGYTF | TGTGCCAGCTCAATTCGACGGGATTCCTATGGCTACACCTTC
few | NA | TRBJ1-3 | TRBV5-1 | CASSLVGQSGNTIYF | TGCGCCAGCAGCTTGGTTGGCCAGTCTGGAAACACCATATATTTT
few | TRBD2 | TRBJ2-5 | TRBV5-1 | CASSLAASGTPTYF | TGCGCCAGCAGCTTGGCCGCTAGCGGGACCCCGACGTACTTC
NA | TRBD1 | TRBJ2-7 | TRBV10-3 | CAISETGGFSYEQYF | TGTGCCATCAGTGAGACAGGGGGCTTCTCCTACGAGCAGTACTTC
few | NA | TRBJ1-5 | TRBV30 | CAWGRDPNQPQHF | TGTGCCTGGGGCCGGGACCCCAATCAGCCCCAGCATTTT
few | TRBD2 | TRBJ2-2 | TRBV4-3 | CASSQAVAGGANTGELFF | TGCGCCAGCAGCCAGGCGGTAGCGGGAGGAGCGAACACCGGGGAGCTGTTTTTT
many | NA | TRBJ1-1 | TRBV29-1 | CSVKGWDTEAFF | TGCAGCGTTAAGGGGTGGGACACTGAAGCTTTCTTT
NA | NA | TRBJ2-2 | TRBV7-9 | CASSLVWQTGELFF | TGTGCCAGCAGCTTAGTGTGGCAAACCGGGGAGCTGTTTTTT
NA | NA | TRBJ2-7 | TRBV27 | CASSAQGFSDEQYF | TGTGCCAGCAGTGCCCAGGGGTTTTCCGACGAGCAGTACTTC
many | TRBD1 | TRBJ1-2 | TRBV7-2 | CASSAQTGGNGYTF | TGTGCCAGCAGCGCCCAGACAGGGGGCAATGGCTACACCTTC
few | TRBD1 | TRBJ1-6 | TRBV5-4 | CASSGDRGLHSPLHF | TGTGCCAGCAGCGGGGACAGGGGTTTACATTCACCCCTCCACTTT
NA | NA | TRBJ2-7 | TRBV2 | CASSELYEQYF | TGTGCCAGCAGTGAGTTATACGAGCAGTACTTC
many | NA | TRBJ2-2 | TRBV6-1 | CASSRKGNTGELFF | TGTGCCAGCAGTCGTAAAGGAAACACCGGGGAGCTGTTTTTT
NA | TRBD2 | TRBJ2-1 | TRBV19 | CASSIPWTSGNNEQFF | TGTGCCAGTAGTATTCCATGGACTAGCGGGAACAATGAGCAGTTCTTC
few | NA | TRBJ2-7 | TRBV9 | CASSPKAVHEQYF | TGTGCCAGCAGCCCAAAAGCGGTCCACGAGCAGTACTTC
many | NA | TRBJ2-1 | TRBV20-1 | CSASFADQREPSYNEQFF | TGCAGTGCTAGTTTTGCGGACCAACGAGAACCCTCCTACAATGAGCAGTTCTTC
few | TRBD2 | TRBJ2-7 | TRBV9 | CASSPLAGPYEQYF | TGTGCCAGCAGCCCCCTAGCGGGACCCTACGAGCAGTACTTC
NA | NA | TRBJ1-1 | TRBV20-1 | CSARKYSGWLAEAFF | TGCAGTGCTAGAAAGTACTCAGGGTGGTTGGCTGAAGCTTTCTTT
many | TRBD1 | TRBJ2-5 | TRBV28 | CASSPTTGRETQYF | TGTGCCAGCAGTCCCACGACAGGGAGAGAGACCCAGTACTTC
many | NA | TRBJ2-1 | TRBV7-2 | CASSLEFGRTFMEQFF | TGTGCCAGCAGCTTAGAGTTCGGCCGAACCTTCATGGAGCAGTTCTTC
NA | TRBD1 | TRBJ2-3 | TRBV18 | CASSPGTGVQDTQYF | TGTGCCAGCTCACCAGGTACAGGGGTGCAAGATACGCAGTATTTT
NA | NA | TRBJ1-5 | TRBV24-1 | CATSVSGGSQHF | TGTGCCACCAGTGTCTCGGGCGGCTCCCAGCATTTT
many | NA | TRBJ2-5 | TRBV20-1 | CSARDPRDQYF | TGCAGTGCTAGAGATCCTCGGGACCAGTACTTC
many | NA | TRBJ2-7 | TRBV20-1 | CSASSFDYEQYF | TGCAGTGCTAGTTCGTTTGACTACGAGCAGTACTTC
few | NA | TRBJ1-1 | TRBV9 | CASSVVVSGGTEAFF | TGTGCCAGCAGCGTAGTGGTCAGTGGGGGCACTGAAGCTTTCTTT
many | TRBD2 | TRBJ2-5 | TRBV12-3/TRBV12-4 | CASSLGEVAGVGETQYF | TGTGCCAGCAGTTTAGGTGAAGTAGCGGGAGTGGGAGAGACCCAGTACTTC
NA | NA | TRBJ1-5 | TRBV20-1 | CSARSPEAAYSNQPQHF | TGCAGTGCTAGATCCCCCGAAGCAGCATATAGCAATCAGCCCCAGCATTTT
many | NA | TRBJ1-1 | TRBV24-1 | CATSGQPNTEAFF | TGTGCCACCAGTGGTCAACCGAACACTGAAGCTTTCTTT
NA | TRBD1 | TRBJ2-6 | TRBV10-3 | CATSGGPGANVLTF | TGTGCCACCTCAGGGGGCCCTGGGGCCAACGTCCTGACTTTC
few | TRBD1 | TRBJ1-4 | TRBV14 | CASSQHRGGNEKLFF | TGTGCCAGCAGCCAACACAGGGGAGGAAATGAAAAACTGTTTTTT
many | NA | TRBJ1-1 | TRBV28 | CASSTTGGTEAFF | TGTGCCAGCAGTACAACAGGAGGTACTGAAGCTTTCTTT